This TCR beta chain was documented in a study of T cells in Graves' hyperthyroidism and ophthalmopathy. Across the whole study: At the time of initial diagnosis and before any treatment, peripheral blood was collected.

Using RNA transcripts as the source, TCR beta CDR3 regions were amplified. An initial round of RT-PCR targeting the TCR CDR3 relied on the HTBI primer set. TCRdb passed the multiplex PCR reads through MiXCR, listing each CDR3 protein once. The sample holds hundreds of thousands of distinct CDR3 sequences, under 20% seen once. The germline V gene has CDR1 LNHDA and CDR2 SQIVND (reference sequence). Trimming shortened V by 3 bases and J by 3 bases, and 12 bases separated the two germline ends. CDR3 size: 14 residues. This clonotype was recorded at least ten times. The V and J genes are TRBV19 and TRBJ2-7; D may be TRBD1 (6 bases). The sequence derives from a woman between 50 and 59 years old with Graves' hyperthyroidism that later progressed to Graves' ophthalmopathy. Sequenced sample: blood. CDR3 nucleotide sequence: TGTGCCAGTAGTATTGGTTGGGACAACTACGAGCAGTACTTC. As protein: CASSIGWDNYEQYF.